The source of this T cell receptor (beta chain) is a study of CD8 T cells in ankylosing spondylitis. Study results and caveats: Reactive arthritis synovial fluid and blood were previously reported to contain some motif variants.

Trimming removed 0 bases from V and 8 bases from J, with 17 bases in between. The CDR3 sequence is 15 residues long. Looked up from germline, CDR1 is DFQATT and CDR2 is SNEGSKA (reference sequence). Preparation of TCR beta libraries was done by quantitative 5'-RACE with molecular barcodes. Each CDR3 protein is one row after TCRdb ran MiXCR on the 5' RACE reads. The sample lists around 340,000 distinct CDR3 sequences; around 15% were seen once. This clonotype showed up many times. Its antigen is unidentified. The sequenced sample was blood, either unsorted or a sorted T cell fraction (not recorded which). V gene TRBV20-1 combines with J gene TRBJ2-1; D tentatively fits TRBD1 or TRBD2 (7 bases each). This clonotype was sampled from a male donor with ankylosing spondylitis or in good health (not recorded which). CDR3 region: CSARDGQVRGDEQFF. As DNA, the CDR3 is TGCAGTGCTAGAGACGGACAGGTCCGGGGGGATGAGCAGTTCTTC.